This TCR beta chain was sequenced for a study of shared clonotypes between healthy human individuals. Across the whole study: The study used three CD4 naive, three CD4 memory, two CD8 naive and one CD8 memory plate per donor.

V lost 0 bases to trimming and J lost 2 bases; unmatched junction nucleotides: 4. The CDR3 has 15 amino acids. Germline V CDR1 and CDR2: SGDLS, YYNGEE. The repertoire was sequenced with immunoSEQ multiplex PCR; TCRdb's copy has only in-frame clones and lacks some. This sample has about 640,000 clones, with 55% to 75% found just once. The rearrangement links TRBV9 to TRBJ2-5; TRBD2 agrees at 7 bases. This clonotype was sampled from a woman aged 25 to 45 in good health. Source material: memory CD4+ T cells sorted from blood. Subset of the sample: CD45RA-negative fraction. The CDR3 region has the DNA TGTGCCAGCAGCGTAGGGGGAGGGCTTCAAGAGACCCAGTACTTC. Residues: CASSVGGGLQETQYF.